Shown below are 27 T cell receptor beta chains from a single sample sequenced in a study of control samples from healthy donors and cancer patients (dated by TCRdb to 2020 to 2021). To prepare the library, the immunoSEQ multiplex PCR assay was applied. TCRdb obtained this table from immuneACCESS and retained in-frame rearrangements with V and J assigned. These tables miss some clones; where compared with another copy, unresolved V genes account for less than half of the shortfall, and the remainder is unexplained. The sample data list 78,000 or so clones, and approximately 88% of these were observed just once. The top ten clones comprise approximately 16% of the sample. The sequenced sample was blood. These receptors were collected from a man between 50 and 59 years old in good health.

The chain has TRBV25-1 and TRBJ2-5; 8 bases match TRBD1. This CDR3 region has 17 residues. V lost 5 bases to trimming and J lost 4 bases; unmatched junction nucleotides: 15. Germline V gene data show CDR1 as MGHDK and CDR2 as SYGVNS. The CDR3: CASSNSFPTGDLETQYF. The CDR3 DNA is TGTGCCAGCAGTAACTCCTTCCCGACAGGGGATTTAGAGACCCAGTACTTC.

The chain employs TRBV29-1 and TRBJ1-2; D remains unclear. V lost 6 bases to trimming and J lost 4 bases, with 15 bases between them. Germline CDR1 reads SQVTM; CDR2 reads ANQGSEA. The CDR3 is 13 amino acids. In DNA, the CDR3 is TGCAGCGTCGTCGTCCTAGGCGCCTATGGCTACACCTTC. Its translation is CSVVVLGAYGYTF.

This clone was counted a few times. This sequence joins TRBV28 and TRBJ1-1; 8 bases are shared with TRBD1. The junction had 4 bases not matched to a gene; V was cut back by 4 bases and J by 0 bases. The CDR3 extends over 15 amino acids. CDR1 and CDR2 from the germline V gene are MDHEN and SYDVKM. The CDR3 DNA reads TGTGCCAGCAGTTCACAGGGGGTAATGAACACTGAAGCTTTCTTT. Translating it yields CASSSQGVMNTEAFF.

The V gene is TRBV18, the J gene TRBJ1-2; TRBD1 aligns across 9 bases. CDR3 length: 15 amino acids. The ends lost 6 bases at V and 2 bases at J; junction bases unmatched: 7. Germline loops: CDR1 KGHSH, CDR2 LQKENI. DNA of the CDR3: TGTGCCAGCTCGGAGAGAGACAGGGGGAACTATGGCTACACCTTC. It encodes CASSERDRGNYGYTF.

V and J are TRBV7-9 and TRBJ2-1, with unresolved D. Germline CDR1 reads SEHNR; CDR2 reads FQNEAQ (reference sequence). CDR3 length equals 15 residues. The V end lost 5 bases, the J end lost 7 bases, and 18 bases lay between the germline ends. The CDR3 DNA reads as TGTGCCAGCAGCCCACCGGCTTCCGGAATGAATGAGCAGTTCTTC. This translates into CASSPPASGMNEQFF.

This sequence joins TRBV27 and TRBJ2-1; TRBD2 agrees at 9 bases. The CDR3 loop spans 19 amino acids. Looked up from germline, CDR1 is MNHEY and CDR2 is SMNVEV (reference sequence). V shed 0 bases, J shed 8 bases, and the junction held 17 bases outside the gene matches. The CDR3 coding sequence is TGTGCCAGCAGTTTATCCCGCGGGCGGGCGGGAGGGCCTGTCGATGAGCAGTTCTTC. Translation gives CASSLSRGRAGGPVDEQFF.

The chain combines TRBV29-1 with TRBJ2-7; D gene ambiguous. The germline V gene encodes CDR1 SQVTM and CDR2 ANQGSEA. The CDR3 runs 11 residues. Trimming stripped 0 bases from V and 2 bases from J, with 2 bases between. CDR3: CSVEDPYEQYF. In DNA, the CDR3 is TGCAGCGTTGAAGATCCCTACGAGCAGTACTTC.

The chain joins TRBV4-3 to TRBJ2-1; 12 nucleotides line up with TRBD1. There are 17 residues in the CDR3. Germline values: CDR1 LGHNA, CDR2 YSLEER. V dropped 1 base and J dropped 6; count of bases not matched to a gene: 7. CDR3 sequence (DNA): TGCGCCAGCAGCCAAGTGGGGAAGGGACAGGGGGCCAATGAGCAGTTCTTC. As protein: CASSQVGKGQGANEQFF.

The gene calls are TRBV21-1 and TRBJ2-1; TRBD2 is the table's D call and was not checked against the DNA. TRBV21-1 is shown as a pseudogene. The CDR3 has 16 amino acids. For the CDR3, the DNA is TGTGCCAGCAGCAAAACGGGACTAGTTGACTACAATGAGCAGTTCTTC. Translated: CASSKTGLVDYNEQFF.

The V gene is TRBV18, the J gene TRBJ2-1, with D tentatively TRBD1 (6 bases). This CDR3 has 13 residues. Per germline, CDR1 KGHSH and CDR2 LQKENI. V was trimmed by 3 bases and J by 5 bases, leaving 8 bases between them. The CDR3 loop is CASSPGQNNEQFF. The DNA for the CDR3 is TGTGCCAGCTCACCGGGACAAAACAATGAGCAGTTCTTC.

V and J are TRBV5-6 and TRBJ1-5; tentatively, D is TRBD1 (5 bases). Trimming took off 4 bases at V and 4 bases at J, with 21 bases between the two ends. There are 17 residues in the CDR3. Looked up from germline, CDR1 is SGHDT and CDR2 is YYEEEE. CDR3 bases: TGTGCCAGCAGCATGGGACCGCCTCTTCAAGGGAATCAGCCCCAGCATTTT. It is translated as CASSMGPPLQGNQPQHF.

This sequence joins TRBV29-1 and TRBJ2-7; 8 bases match TRBD1. Trimming cost V 5 bases and J 6 bases; bases outside gene matches: 9. Germline CDR1 SQVTM, CDR2 ANQGSEA. The length of the CDR3 is 13 residues. The CDR3 bases are TGCAGCGTTCGGGACAGGCAAGGTGCCGAGCAGTACTTC. As protein: CSVRDRQGAEQYF.

The chain is built from TRBV6-5 and TRBJ1-1, with TRBD1 matching over 7 bases. The CDR3 totals 14 residues. The germline V gene encodes CDR1 MNHEY and CDR2 SVGAGI. The J segment lost 6 bases and the V segment lost 6 bases, leaving 10 bases of the junction unmatched. The CDR3: CASSSNRGGAEAFF. In DNA form, the CDR3 reads TGTGCCAGCAGCAGTAACAGGGGCGGCGCTGAAGCTTTCTTT.

The chain recombines TRBV7-8 with TRBJ1-2; D unclear. Trimming removed 2 bases at V and 1 base at J, with 8 bases between. The CDR3 length is 14 residues. Germline loops: CDR1 SGHVS, CDR2 FQNEAQ. For the CDR3, the DNA is TGTGCCAGCAGCTTAACGGCGGATAACTATGGCTACACCTTC. It is translated as CASSLTADNYGYTF.

The chain combines TRBV7-2 with TRBJ2-7, with TRBD1 identical over 7 bases. CDR1 SGHTA and CDR2 FQGNSA come from the germline V gene. After removal of 3 bases from V and 3 bases from J, the junction contained 5 bases not matched to a gene. CDR3 size: 14 residues. CDR3 DNA: TGTGCCAGCAGCTTCGGACAGGCCAGCTACGAGCAGTACTTC. Translated, it gives CASSFGQASYEQYF. Filled out from reference TRBV7-2 and TRBJ2-7, the complete variable domain reads GAGVSQSPSNKVTEKGKDVELRCDPISGHTALYWYRQSLGQGLEFLIYFQGNSAPDKSGLPSDRFSAERTGGSVSTLTIQRTQQEDSAVYLCASSFGQASYEQYFGPGTRLTVT.

The CDR3 loop reads CASSLKGQFTDTQYF. CDR3 sequence (DNA): TGTGCCAGCAGCCTAAAAGGACAGTTCACAGATACGCAGTATTTT. The V and J genes are TRBV11-2 and TRBJ2-3; the D gene is possibly TRBD1 (6 bases). The CDR3 runs 15 residues. V was trimmed by 5 bases and J by 2 bases, leaving 14 bases between them. Looked up from germline, CDR1 is SGHAT and CDR2 is FQNNGV.

This rearrangement joins TRBV19 to TRBJ1-5; D ambiguous. CDR1 LNHDA and CDR2 SQIVND come from the germline V gene (reference sequence). This CDR3 has 16 amino acids. Trimming removed 0 bases at V and 7 bases at J, with 16 bases between. The CDR3 bases are TGTGCCAGTAGTATAGATCAAAGGGCGTTAGGACAGCCCCAGCATTTT. It specifies CASSIDQRALGQPQHF.

This rearrangement joins TRBV7-9 to TRBJ2-7; maybe TRBD2 (5 bases). The ends were cut back, 1 base at V and 5 bases at J, with 12 bases in the middle. Germline-derived CDR1 and CDR2 are SEHNR and FQNEAQ (reference sequence). CDR3 size: 14 residues. The CDR3 DNA reads as TGTGCCAGCAGCTTAGGCCTAGGGAGCCACGAGCAGTACTTC. As protein: CASSLGLGSHEQYF.

The CDR3 region has the DNA TGCGCCAGCAGTGATTTAGGGACAGGGAGGGGCAATGAGCAGTTCTTC. Residues: CASSDLGTGRGNEQFF. The rearrangement links TRBV10-2 to TRBJ2-1; 9 positions agree with TRBD1. V gave up 3 bases and J gave up 6 bases; unmatched junction bases: 9. The germline V gene encodes CDR1 WSHSY and CDR2 SAAADI. The CDR3 is 16 amino acids.

The chain carries TRBV7-6 and TRBJ2-3; D is unresolved. Germline V gene sequence: CDR1 SGHVS, CDR2 FNYEAQ. Trimming left V 5 bases short and J 5 bases short, with 11 bases between. The CDR3 loop spans 13 amino acids. CDR3 residues: CASSLTRVDTQYF. In DNA form, the CDR3 reads TGTGCCAGCAGCCTGACCCGAGTAGATACGCAGTATTTT.

The genes are TRBV18 and TRBJ1-1; 7 positions agree with TRBD1. There are 14 residues in the CDR3. Germline assignment: CDR1 KGHSH and CDR2 LQKENI. Germline trimming cut 6 bases from V and 5 bases from J; bases unmatched to any gene: 9. The CDR3 DNA follows: TGTGCCAGCTCGCTCGGCAACAGGGGAACTGAAGCTTTCTTT. Amino acids: CASSLGNRGTEAFF.

The V call is TRBV7-2, the J call TRBJ1-2, with D perhaps TRBD1 (5 bases). CDR1 and CDR2 (germline): SGHTA, FQGNSA. The germline V and J ends were trimmed by 3 bases and 2 bases, with 7 bases remaining between them. The CDR3 length is 13 residues. CDR3 amino acids: CASSFQGNYGYTF. The CDR3 bases are TGTGCCAGCAGCTTTCAGGGAAACTATGGCTACACCTTC. The complete variable domain, with remaining parts taken from reference TRBV7-2 and TRBJ1-2, reads GAGVSQSPSNKVTEKGKDVELRCDPISGHTALYWYRQSLGQGLEFLIYFQGNSAPDKSGLPSDRFSAERTGGSVSTLTIQRTQQEDSAVYLCASSFQGNYGYTFGSGTRLTVV.

This clone was counted once. J is TRBJ1-2 and V is TRBV7-2; unclear D gene. The germline V gene encodes CDR1 SGHTA and CDR2 FQGNSA. CDR3 length: 15 residues. V shed 0 bases and J shed 6 bases, with 14 bases lying between them. The CDR3 DNA is TGTGCCAGCAGCTTAGCGTACGGGTCCGGAGATGGCTACACCTTC. Translating gives CASSLAYGSGDGYTF.

The chain employs TRBV7-6 and TRBJ1-2; 8 positions match TRBD1. J was trimmed by 2 bases and V by 1 base; bases with no gene match: 6. CDR3 length: 16 amino acids. Germline CDR1 SGHVS, CDR2 FNYEAQ. The CDR3 DNA follows: TGTGCCAGCAGCTTAGGACAGGGGCTAACCAACTATGGCTACACCTTC. This encodes CASSLGQGLTNYGYTF.

This sequence joins TRBV29-1 and TRBJ2-1; 7 bases agree with TRBD2. The trim removed 6 bases at V and 0 bases at J, leaving 8 bases unmatched. This CDR3 region has 15 residues. CDR1 SQVTM and CDR2 ANQGSEA come from the germline V gene. The CDR3 is CSVTSALSSYNEQFF. The CDR3 nucleotides read TGCAGCGTCACTAGCGCCCTAAGCTCCTACAATGAGCAGTTCTTC.

The J gene is TRBJ2-7, the V gene TRBV2; D might be TRBD1 (5 bases). The CDR3 consists of 19 residues. Germline CDR1 is SNHLY and CDR2 is FYNNEI. The ends were cut back, 5 bases at V and 3 bases at J, with 29 bases in the middle. CDR3 in amino acids: CASSPPWQPGFRLDYEQYF. CDR3 DNA: TGTGCCAGCAGTCCCCCCTGGCAACCAGGGTTTAGGCTCGACTACGAGCAGTACTTC.

The chain uses TRBV11-2 and TRBJ2-7; D is perhaps TRBD2 (6 bases). This CDR3 has 13 residues. Germline-derived CDR1 and CDR2 are SGHAT and FQNNGV. V lost 5 bases, J lost 8 bases, and 16 bases lay in between. CDR3 bases: TGTGCCAGCAGCGAAAGGACGGAGGGACAGCAGTACTTC. This translates into CASSERTEGQQYF. Full variable domain (rest looked up from reference TRBV11-2 and TRBJ2-7): EAGVAQSPRYKIIEKRQSVAFWCNPISGHATLYWYQQILGQGPKLLIQFQNNGVVDDSQLPKDRFSAERLKGVDSTLKIQPAKLEDSAVYLCASSERTEGQQYFGPGTRLTVT.